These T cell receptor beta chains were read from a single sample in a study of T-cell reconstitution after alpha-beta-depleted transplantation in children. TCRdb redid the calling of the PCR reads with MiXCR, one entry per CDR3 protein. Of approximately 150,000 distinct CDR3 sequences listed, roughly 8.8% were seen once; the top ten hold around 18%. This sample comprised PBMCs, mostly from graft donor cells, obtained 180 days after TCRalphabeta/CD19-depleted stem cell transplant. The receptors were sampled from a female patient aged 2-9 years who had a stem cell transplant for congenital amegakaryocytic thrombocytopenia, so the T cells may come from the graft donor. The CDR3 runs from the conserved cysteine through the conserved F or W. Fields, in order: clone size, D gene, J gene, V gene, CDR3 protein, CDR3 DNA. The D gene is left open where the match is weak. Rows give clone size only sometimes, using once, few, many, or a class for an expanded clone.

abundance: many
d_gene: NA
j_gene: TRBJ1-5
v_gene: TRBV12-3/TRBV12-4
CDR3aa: CASSAVGGDQPQHF
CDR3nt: TGTGCCAGCAGTGCCGTCGGTGGAGATCAGCCCCAGCATTTT

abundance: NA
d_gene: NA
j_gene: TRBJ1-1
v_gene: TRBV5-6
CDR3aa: CASSYLVGTEAFF
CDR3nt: TGTGCCAGCAGCTACCTTGTGGGCACTGAAGCTTTCTTT

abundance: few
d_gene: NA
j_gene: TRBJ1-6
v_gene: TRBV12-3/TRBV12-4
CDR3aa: CASSLSRDSNSPLHF
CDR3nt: TGTGCCAGCAGTTTAAGCAGGGACTCTAATTCACCCCTCCACTTT

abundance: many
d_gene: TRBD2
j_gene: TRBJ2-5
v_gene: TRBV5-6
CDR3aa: CASSFPSGTLQETQYF
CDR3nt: TGTGCCAGCAGCTTCCCTAGCGGGACCCTCCAAGAGACCCAGTACTTC

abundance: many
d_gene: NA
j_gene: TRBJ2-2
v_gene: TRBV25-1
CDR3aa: CASSEYRGGTGELFF
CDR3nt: TGTGCCAGCAGTGAATACAGGGGAGGCACCGGGGAGCTGTTTTTT

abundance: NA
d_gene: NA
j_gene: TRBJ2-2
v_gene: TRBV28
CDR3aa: CASSLDTSVPGELFF
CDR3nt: TGTGCCAGCAGCTTAGACACTTCCGTTCCCGGGGAGCTGTTTTTT

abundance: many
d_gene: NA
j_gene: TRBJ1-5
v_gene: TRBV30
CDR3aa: CAWSVMGQPQHF
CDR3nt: TGTGCCTGGAGTGTGATGGGCCAGCCCCAGCATTTT

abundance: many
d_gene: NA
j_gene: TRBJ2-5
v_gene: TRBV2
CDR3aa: CASSEGASVETQYF
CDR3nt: TGTGCCAGCAGTGAAGGTGCTAGCGTGGAGACCCAGTACTTC

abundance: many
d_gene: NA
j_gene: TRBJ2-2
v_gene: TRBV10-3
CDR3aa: CAISESPLGRELFF
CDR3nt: TGTGCCATCAGTGAGTCTCCGCTAGGTCGGGAGCTGTTTTTT

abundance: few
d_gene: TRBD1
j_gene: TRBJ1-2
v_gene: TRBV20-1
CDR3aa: CSARGTGETGGYTF
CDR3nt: TGCAGTGCTAGGGGGACAGGGGAGACGGGTGGCTACACCTTC

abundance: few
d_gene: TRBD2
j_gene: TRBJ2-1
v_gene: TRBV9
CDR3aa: CASSVASGRPPYNEQFF
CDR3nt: TGTGCCAGCAGCGTAGCTAGCGGGAGGCCTCCATACAATGAGCAGTTCTTC

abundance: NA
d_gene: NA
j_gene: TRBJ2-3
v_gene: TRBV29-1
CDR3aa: CSVEGLINPMIADTQYF
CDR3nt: TGCAGCGTTGAAGGACTGATAAACCCCATGATCGCAGATACGCAGTATTTT

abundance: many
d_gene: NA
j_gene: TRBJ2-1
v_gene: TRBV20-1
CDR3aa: CSMSSYNEQFF
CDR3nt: TGCAGTATGAGCAGTTACAATGAGCAGTTCTTC

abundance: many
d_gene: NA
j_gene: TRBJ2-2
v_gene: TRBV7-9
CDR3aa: CASRSTGELFF
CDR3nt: TGTGCCAGCAGATCAACCGGGGAGCTGTTTTTT

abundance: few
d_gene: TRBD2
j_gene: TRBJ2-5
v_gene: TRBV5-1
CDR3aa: CASSLVRGGTKLQETQYF
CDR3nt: TGCGCCAGCAGCTTGGTACGGGGGGGTACGAAACTACAAGAGACCCAGTACTTC

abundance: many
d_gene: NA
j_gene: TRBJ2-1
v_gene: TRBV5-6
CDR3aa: CASSPDYTPNNEQFF
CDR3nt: TGTGCCAGCAGCCCGGACTACACACCGAACAATGAGCAGTTCTTC

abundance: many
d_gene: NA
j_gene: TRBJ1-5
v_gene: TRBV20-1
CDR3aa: CSASRGGPNQPQHF
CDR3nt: TGCAGTGCGAGCCGAGGGGGGCCCAATCAGCCCCAGCATTTT

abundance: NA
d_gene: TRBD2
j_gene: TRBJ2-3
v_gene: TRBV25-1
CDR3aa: CASSGRASGSIDTQYF
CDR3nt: TGTGCCAGCAGTGGTAGGGCTAGCGGGAGTATAGATACGCAGTATTTT

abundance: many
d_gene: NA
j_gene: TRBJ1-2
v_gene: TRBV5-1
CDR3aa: CASSLTTGGSNYGYTF
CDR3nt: TGCGCCAGCAGCTTGACGACAGGTGGATCTAACTATGGCTACACCTTC

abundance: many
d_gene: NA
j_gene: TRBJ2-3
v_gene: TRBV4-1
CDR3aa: CASSQDVVIMDTQYF
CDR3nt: TGCGCCAGCAGCCAAGATGTGGTTATCATGGATACGCAGTATTTT

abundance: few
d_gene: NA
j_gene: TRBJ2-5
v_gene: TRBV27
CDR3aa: CASSSRFETGAQAQYF
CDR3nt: TGTGCCAGCAGTTCCCGCTTCGAGACAGGAGCACAGGCCCAGTACTTC

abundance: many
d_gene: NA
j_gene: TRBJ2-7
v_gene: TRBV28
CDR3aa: CASSRRETSYEQYF
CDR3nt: TGTGCCAGCAGCCGGAGGGAAACCTCCTACGAGCAGTACTTC

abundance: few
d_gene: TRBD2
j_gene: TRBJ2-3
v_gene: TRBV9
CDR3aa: CASSPTAGTSGRASQYF
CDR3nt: TGTGCCAGCAGCCCAACAGCCGGGACTAGCGGGAGAGCGTCGCAGTATTTT

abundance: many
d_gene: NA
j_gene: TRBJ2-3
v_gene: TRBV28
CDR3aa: CASSSTYSVDTDTQYF
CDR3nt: TGTGCCAGCAGTTCCACCTACTCCGTGGACACAGATACGCAGTATTTT